This T cell receptor (beta chain) is drawn from a study of CD8+ T cells in alopecia areata. Study-wide background: The SALT score measured affected scalp surface percentage in treated patients.

The treatment denotes: oral pan-JAK inhibitor, 5-10 mg twice daily. Reverse transcribed after extraction, RNA yielded cDNA as the sequencing template. Produced via immunoSEQ multiplex PCR; TCRdb's table is partial and in-frame only. Of about 180,000 clones listed, 40% to 55% are singletons. This specimen was CD8+ T cells sorted from blood, taken around week 54, from a patient treated with tofacitinib. The clonotype comes from a human donor with alopecia areata.

As DNA, the CDR3 is TGTGCCAGCAGTACAGGGGGCAGGGGCTATGGCTACACCTTC. Amino acid sequence: CASSTGGRGYGYTF. V usage is TRBV9 and J usage is TRBJ1-2, with 9 bases identical to TRBD1. The ends lost 5 bases at V and 4 bases at J; junction bases unmatched: 6. The CDR3 is 14 residues long. Germline V lookup: CDR1 SGDLS, CDR2 YYNGEE.